This passage covers 21 T cell receptor beta chains from one sample sequenced in a study of blood T cell repertoires in COVID-19. Generated by immunoSEQ multiplex PCR, the TCRdb table keeps only in-frame clones and is missing some. The table has around 260,000 clones, roughly 86% seen once. Sequencing input: peripheral blood. All receptors come from a man aged 18 to 30 with active or convalescent COVID-19.

The chain recombines TRBV12-3 or TRBV12-4 with TRBJ1-2; D is ambiguous. V dropped 1 base and J dropped 4 bases, with 4 bases sitting between them. This CDR3 contains 12 residues. Here the CDR3 reads CASSLGAYGYTF. The CDR3 region has the DNA TGTGCCAGCAGTTTAGGGGCCTATGGCTACACCTTC.

The CDR3 DNA sequence: TGTGCCAGCAGTGATGGCGCAGGGGTGAATGAAGCTTTCTTT. It translates to CASSDGAGVNEAFF. The chain couples TRBV6-1 to TRBJ1-1; weak D call: TRBD1 (6 bases). Per the germline V gene, CDR1 is MNHNS and CDR2 is SASEGT. The CDR3 spans 14 residues. Between the trimmed V and J ends, which lost 3 bases and 7 bases, there was a span of 15 bases.

V usage is TRBV11-3 and J usage is TRBJ1-2; D is possibly TRBD1 (6 bases). The germline gives CDR1 SGHNT, CDR2 YENEEA. Between the trimmed V and J ends, which lost 8 bases and 3 bases, there was a span of 10 bases. The CDR3 is made up of 12 amino acids. The CDR3 coding sequence is TGTGCCAGCGGGGGGGCTCACTATGGCTACACCTTC. This encodes CASGGAHYGYTF. Supplemented by reference TRBV11-3 and TRBJ1-2, the full variable domain reads EAGVVQSPRYKIIEKKQPVAFWCNPISGHNTLYWYLQNLGQGPELLIRYENEEAVDDSQLPKDRFSAERLKGVDSTLKIQPAELGDSAVYLCASGGAHYGYTFGSGTRLTVV.

This chain links TRBV6-5 with TRBJ2-3; 10 bases line up with TRBD1. The CDR3 covers 15 residues. Per germline, CDR1 MNHEY and CDR2 SVGAGI. After removal of 2 bases from V and 6 bases from J, the junction contained 5 bases not matched to a gene. CDR3 DNA: TGTGCCAGCAGTTACGGACAGGGGGGTCGGGATACGCAGTATTTT. Protein sequence: CASSYGQGGRDTQYF.

DNA of the CDR3: TGCAGCGTTTCCGGGACAGGGTATAATTCACCCCTCCACTTT. Translating gives CSVSGTGYNSPLHF. The gene calls are TRBV29-1 and TRBJ1-6; 9 bases are shared with TRBD1. With V trimmed by 5 bases and J by 4 bases, 3 bases remained unmatched. The germline CDR1 and CDR2 sequences are SQVTM and ANQGSEA. The CDR3 runs to 14 residues.

The genes are TRBV18 and TRBJ1-1; the match to TRBD1 covers 12 bases. Germline V gene sequence: CDR1 KGHSH, CDR2 LQKENI. CDR3 length equals 14 residues. J was trimmed by 5 bases and V by 6 bases; bases with no gene match: 4. The CDR3 DNA follows: TGTGCCAGCTCCCTGGGACAGGGGGCGACTGAAGCTTTCTTT. It translates to CASSLGQGATEAFF.

V gene TRBV3-1 (or the pseudogene TRBV3-2) combines with J gene TRBJ1-2, with D unclear. The CDR3 totals 14 residues. Germline loops: CDR1 LGHDT, CDR2 YNNKEL (reference sequence). V shed 4 bases and J shed 5 bases, with 14 bases lying between them. The CDR3 here is CASSPSLAQYGYTF. The CDR3 coding sequence is TGTGCCAGCAGCCCATCGCTAGCTCAATATGGCTACACCTTC.

The chain couples TRBV19 to TRBJ1-1, with D perhaps TRBD1 (5 bases). CDR1 and CDR2 (germline): LNHDA, SQIVND (reference sequence). The CDR3 has 12 residues. The V gene lost 5 bases and the J gene lost 3 bases, with 7 bases spanning the gap. Here the CDR3 reads CASSGQHTEAFF. The DNA for the CDR3 is TGTGCCAGTAGTGGACAACACACTGAAGCTTTCTTT.

The chain recombines TRBV19 with TRBJ2-7; TRBD1 is a possible D gene (6 bases). CDR1 and CDR2 (germline): LNHDA, SQIVND (reference sequence). Trimming took 5 bases from V and 5 from J, leaving 19 bases between them. This CDR3 comprises 15 residues. The CDR3 loop is CASSPLGAGRDEQYF. The CDR3 DNA follows: TGTGCCAGTAGTCCATTGGGGGCAGGGAGAGACGAGCAGTACTTC.

The chain links TRBV9 to TRBJ2-3, with D maybe TRBD2 (5 bases). The germline V gene encodes CDR1 SGDLS and CDR2 YYNGEE. This CDR3 contains 13 residues. V was trimmed by 2 bases and J by 6 bases, leaving 10 bases between them. CDR3 DNA: TGTGCCAGCAGCGTCGGAGGACTGGATACGCAGTATTTT. Translated: CASSVGGLDTQYF.

Notes on this clone: Given a much more abundant clone one base away, this may be a read error. V usage is TRBV11-3 and J usage is TRBJ1-1; no definite D call. Trimming cost V 5 bases and J 3 bases, with 4 bases left between them. The CDR3 has 11 residues. CDR1 and CDR2 (germline): SGHNT, YENEEA. CDR3 sequence (DNA): TGTGCCAGCAGCCTTTACACTGAAGCTTTCTTT. Its protein is CASSLYTEAFF.

J is TRBJ2-2 and V is TRBV25-1, with D possibly TRBD2 on 5 matching bases. CDR1 and CDR2 (germline): MGHDK, SYGVNS. The length of the CDR3 is 14 residues. Deletions cut 2 bases from V and 7 bases from J, with 11 bases between. For the CDR3, the DNA is TGTGCCAGCAGTGAAGCCGGGGTTGGCGGGGAGCTGTTTTTT. Its translation: CASSEAGVGGELFF.

The chain links TRBV4-1 to TRBJ2-6, with TRBD1 identical over 7 bases. The CDR3 covers 16 residues. The J segment lost 1 base and the V segment lost 5 bases, leaving 5 bases of the junction unmatched. CDR1 is MGHRA, CDR2 YSYEKL, per germline. The CDR3 DNA reads as TGCGCCAGCAGCATTAGACAGGGATCTGGGGCCAACGTCCTGACTTTC. This translates into CASSIRQGSGANVLTF.

This chain uses TRBV12-3 or TRBV12-4 with TRBJ2-1; D unresolved. Trimming stripped 6 bases from V and 5 bases from J, with 5 bases between. The CDR3 covers 11 residues. The DNA of the CDR3 is TGTGCCAGCAGCCCTCACAATGAGCAGTTCTTC. It translates to CASSPHNEQFF.

The rearrangement joins TRBV7-2 to TRBJ2-5, with 8 bases lining up with TRBD2. Germline V lookup: CDR1 SGHTA, CDR2 FQGNSA. Losses at the gene ends were 4 bases for V and 3 bases for J; bases not matched to a gene: 13. This CDR3 region has 17 residues. In nucleotides, the CDR3 is TGTGCCAGCAGCTCACCCACCATGGTAGCGGGGAAAGAGACCCAGTACTTC. Translation gives CASSSPTMVAGKETQYF. Full variable domain (missing parts from reference TRBV7-2 and TRBJ2-5): GAGVSQSPSNKVTEKGKDVELRCDPISGHTALYWYRQSLGQGLEFLIYFQGNSAPDKSGLPSDRFSAERTGGSVSTLTIQRTQQEDSAVYLCASSSPTMVAGKETQYFGPGTRLLVL.

The rearrangement joins TRBV7-2 to TRBJ2-5, with D tentatively TRBD2 (5 bases). The V gene lost 1 base and the J gene lost 4 bases, with 13 bases spanning the gap. This CDR3 comprises 15 residues. Germline V gives CDR1 SGHTA, CDR2 FQGNSA. CDR3 nucleotides: TGTGCCAGCAGCTTAGGCCTTGGAGGCGTAGAGACCCAGTACTTC. Encoded protein: CASSLGLGGVETQYF. Combining the CDR3 with reference TRBV7-2 and TRBJ2-5 gives the whole variable domain GAGVSQSPSNKVTEKGKDVELRCDPISGHTALYWYRQSLGQGLEFLIYFQGNSAPDKSGLPSDRFSAERTGGSVSTLTIQRTQQEDSAVYLCASSLGLGGVETQYFGPGTRLLVL.

This clone showed up just once. The J gene is TRBJ1-2, the V gene TRBV30, with TRBD1 as a possible D gene (6 bases). Germline lookup yields CDR1 GTSNPN and CDR2 SVGIG (reference sequence). Trimming cost V 2 bases and J 7 bases, with 14 bases left between them. The CDR3 runs 13 residues. Written as DNA, the CDR3 is TGTGCCTGGAGTCTCAGGGGCGTCGGTGGCTACACCTTC. Translating it yields CAWSLRGVGGYTF. Supplemented by reference TRBV30 and TRBJ1-2, the full variable domain reads SQTIHQWPATLVQPVGSPLSLECTVEGTSNPNLYWYRQAAGRGLQLLFYSVGIGQISSEVPQNLSASRPQDRQFILSSKKLLLSDSGFYLCAWSLRGVGGYTFGSGTRLTVV.

A remark on this clone: Other DNA sequences in the sample encode the same CDR3. The chain combines TRBV7-9 with TRBJ1-5, with 9 bases that match TRBD1. The V gene end was trimmed by 2 bases and the J gene end by 6 bases; junction bases not matched to a gene: 2. The CDR3 spans 14 residues. Germline-derived CDR1 and CDR2 are SEHNR and FQNEAQ (reference sequence). CDR3 loop: CASSLTGGGQPQHF. The CDR3, as DNA: TGTGCCAGCAGCTTAACAGGGGGCGGTCAGCCCCAGCATTTT. Filled out from reference TRBV7-9 and TRBJ1-5, the complete variable domain reads DTGVSQNPRHKITKRGQNVTFRCDPISEHNRLYWYRQTLGQGPEFLTYFQNEAQLEKSRLLSDRFSAERPKGSFSTLEIQRTEQGDSAMYLCASSLTGGGQPQHFGDGTRLSIL.

The rearrangement joins TRBV19 to TRBJ2-3, with 7 bases that match TRBD2. This CDR3 has 16 residues. Germline loops: CDR1 LNHDA, CDR2 SQIVND (reference sequence). V was pared by 6 bases and J by 2 bases, with 11 bases of the junction left unmatched. The CDR3 DNA reads as TGTGCCAGTAGATCAATGGGAGCGGGGTTCACAGATACGCAGTATTTT. Its translation is CASRSMGAGFTDTQYF.

This chain joins TRBV19 and TRBJ2-3; 9 positions agree with TRBD2. Germline V CDR1 and CDR2: LNHDA, SQIVND (reference sequence). This CDR3 has 15 residues. V shed 2 bases, J shed 6 bases, and the junction held 6 bases outside the gene matches. The CDR3 region is CASSIPAGGLDTQYF. CDR3 in DNA: TGTGCCAGTAGTATACCAGCGGGGGGTCTGGATACGCAGTATTTT.

V and J are TRBV9 and TRBJ2-5, with D possibly being TRBD2 (6 bases). Germline V CDR1 and CDR2: SGDLS, YYNGEE. CDR3 length equals 13 residues. Trimming left V 2 bases short and J 4 bases short, with 9 bases between. The CDR3 DNA is TGTGCCAGCAGCGTTGGACTAATAGAGACCCAGTACTTC. Amino acid sequence: CASSVGLIETQYF.